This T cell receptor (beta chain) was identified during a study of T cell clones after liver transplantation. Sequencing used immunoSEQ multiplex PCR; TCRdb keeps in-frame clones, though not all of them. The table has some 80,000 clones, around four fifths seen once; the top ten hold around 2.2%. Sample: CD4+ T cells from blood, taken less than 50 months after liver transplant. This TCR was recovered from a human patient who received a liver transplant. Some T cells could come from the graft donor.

CDR3 in amino acids: CASRGSGSLSYEQYF. The DNA for the CDR3 is TGTGCCAGCAGGGGTAGCGGGAGCCTCTCCTACGAGCAGTACTTC. This sequence joins TRBV28 and TRBJ2-7; 9 nucleotides align to TRBD2. Germline loops: CDR1 MDHEN, CDR2 SYDVKM. The length of the CDR3 is 15 residues. With 6 bases clipped from V and 0 bases from J, the junction kept 6 bases outside the gene matches.